The entry that follows covers one T cell receptor (beta chain) sequence. V was pared by 0 bases and J by 1 base, with 9 bases between. Per the germline V gene, CDR1 is LNHNV and CDR2 is YYDKDF (reference sequence). This CDR3 is 15 amino acids long. This sample stems from a study of T cell responses to AZD1222 COVID-19 vaccine. Produced via immunoSEQ multiplex PCR; TCRdb's table is partial and in-frame only. Here the sample spans 97,000 or so clones, approximately 90% being singletons. Specimen: peripheral blood, collected on day 0 of AZD1222 vaccination. The chain is built from TRBV15 and TRBJ1-1; D is perhaps TRBD1 (5 bases). The clonotype was recovered from an adult in good health. The CDR3 DNA is TGTGCCACCAGCAGAGATCTCGGGGGGAACACTGAAGCTTTCTTT. It is translated as CATSRDLGGNTEAFF. Complete variable domain (other parts from reference TRBV15 and TRBJ1-1): DAMVIQNPRYQVTQFGKPVTLSCSQTLNHNVMYWYQQKSSQAPKLLFHYYDKDFNNEADTPDNFQSRRPNTSFCFLDIRSPGLGDTAMYLCATSRDLGGNTEAFFGQGTRLTVV.